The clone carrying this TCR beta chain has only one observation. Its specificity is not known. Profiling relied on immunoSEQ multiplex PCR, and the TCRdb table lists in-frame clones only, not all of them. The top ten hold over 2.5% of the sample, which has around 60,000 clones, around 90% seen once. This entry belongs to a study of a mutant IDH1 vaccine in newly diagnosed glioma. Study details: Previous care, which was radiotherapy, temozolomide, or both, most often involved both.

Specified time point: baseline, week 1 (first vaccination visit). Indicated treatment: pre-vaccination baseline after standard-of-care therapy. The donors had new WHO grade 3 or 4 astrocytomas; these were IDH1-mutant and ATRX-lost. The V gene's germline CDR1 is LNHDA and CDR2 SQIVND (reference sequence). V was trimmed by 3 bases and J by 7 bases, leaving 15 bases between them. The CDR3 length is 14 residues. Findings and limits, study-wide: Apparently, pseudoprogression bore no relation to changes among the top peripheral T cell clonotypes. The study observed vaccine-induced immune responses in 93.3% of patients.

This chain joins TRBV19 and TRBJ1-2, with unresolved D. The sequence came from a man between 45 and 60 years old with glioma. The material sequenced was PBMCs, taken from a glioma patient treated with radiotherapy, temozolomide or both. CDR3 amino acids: CASSIPGSVPGYTF. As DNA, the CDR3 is TGTGCCAGTAGTATCCCGGGGTCTGTTCCTGGCTACACCTTC.